Listed below are T cell receptor beta chains from one sample, sequenced in a study of blood T cell repertoires in COVID-19. Using immunoSEQ multiplex PCR, the repertoire was profiled, and TCRdb retains in-frame clones only, with some absent. The table lists 300,000 to 350,000 clones, approximately 87% of them singletons. What was sequenced was peripheral blood. Receptors were obtained from a woman aged 25 to 39 with COVID-19, enrolled during active disease. CDR3s include the opening cysteine and the closing phenylalanine or tryptophan. A D gene is named only where the DNA matches it firmly. Clone size is shown for a subset of rows, as once, few, many or a class of expanded clone.

CDR3nt: TGTGCCAGCAGTTACAATGGACAGGAGAAATACGAGCAGTACTTC
CDR3aa: CASSYNGQEKYEQYF
d_gene: TRBD1
j_gene: TRBJ2-7
v_gene: TRBV6-6
abundance: .

CDR3nt: TGTGCCAGCAGCTTAGGGGACCGTGTGGCTAGCGGGCCGTTCACCGGGGAGCTGTTTTTT
CDR3aa: CASSLGDRVASGPFTGELFF
d_gene: TRBD2
j_gene: TRBJ2-2
v_gene: TRBV11-3
abundance: .

CDR3nt: TGTGCCAGCAGCTTGGTGGGAGGGGGTGCCTACGAGCAGTACTTC
CDR3aa: CASSLVGGGAYEQYF
d_gene: .
j_gene: TRBJ2-7
v_gene: TRBV5-5
abundance: .

CDR3nt: TGTGCCTGGAGAGAGGGTCGGGATTCACCCCTCCACTTT
CDR3aa: CAWREGRDSPLHF
d_gene: .
j_gene: TRBJ1-6
v_gene: TRBV30
abundance: .

CDR3nt: TGCGCCAGCAGCCCCCTTAGAGGCCAGCGGGAATACAATGAGCAGTTCTTC
CDR3aa: CASSPLRGQREYNEQFF
d_gene: TRBD2
j_gene: TRBJ2-1
v_gene: TRBV4-1
abundance: .

CDR3nt: TGTGCCAGTAGTATTCGGACTAGCGGGACCCCAGATACGCAGTATTTT
CDR3aa: CASSIRTSGTPDTQYF
d_gene: TRBD2
j_gene: TRBJ2-3
v_gene: TRBV19
abundance: .

CDR3nt: TGTGCCAGCAGCTCAGGGTGGGAGGACTATGGCTACACCTTC
CDR3aa: CASSSGWEDYGYTF
d_gene: .
j_gene: TRBJ1-2
v_gene: TRBV28
abundance: .

CDR3nt: TGTGCCAGCTTTAACAGGGCTAATGAAAAACTGTTTTTT
CDR3aa: CASFNRANEKLFF
d_gene: .
j_gene: TRBJ1-4
v_gene: TRBV28
abundance: once

CDR3nt: TGTGCCAGCAGTGGGGAGAGGAAGGTTAATTCACCCCTCCACTTT
CDR3aa: CASSGERKVNSPLHF
d_gene: .
j_gene: TRBJ1-6
v_gene: TRBV21-1
abundance: .

CDR3nt: TGTGCCAGCAGCGTCCAGGACAGGGACTATGGCTACACCTTC
CDR3aa: CASSVQDRDYGYTF
d_gene: TRBD1
j_gene: TRBJ1-2
v_gene: TRBV9
abundance: .

CDR3nt: TGTGCCAGCAGCGTATCCCTTTCCGCGGGAGACTCCTACGAGCAGTACTTC
CDR3aa: CASSVSLSAGDSYEQYF
d_gene: TRBD2
j_gene: TRBJ2-7
v_gene: TRBV9
abundance: once

CDR3nt: TGTGCCACCAGTGACCCAGTGGCCTTTGACAATGAGCAGTTCTTC
CDR3aa: CATSDPVAFDNEQFF
d_gene: .
j_gene: TRBJ2-1
v_gene: TRBV24-1
abundance: .

CDR3nt: TGTGCCAGCAGCCAAGGTGGGCGACAGCCCCAGCATTTT
CDR3aa: CASSQGGRQPQHF
d_gene: .
j_gene: TRBJ1-5
v_gene: TRBV3-1/TRBV3-2
abundance: .

CDR3nt: TGTGCCAGCAGTCCCCAGACAGGGAGTAATGAGCAGTTCTTC
CDR3aa: CASSPQTGSNEQFF
d_gene: TRBD1
j_gene: TRBJ2-1
v_gene: TRBV6-5
abundance: .

CDR3nt: TGCAGCGTTGGTCGGACAGATCCCTACGAGCAGTACTTC
CDR3aa: CSVGRTDPYEQYF
d_gene: .
j_gene: TRBJ2-7
v_gene: TRBV29-1
abundance: .

CDR3nt: TGTGCCAGTAGCTGGAGCAGTAATGAAAAACTGTTTTTT
CDR3aa: CASSWSSNEKLFF
d_gene: .
j_gene: TRBJ1-4
v_gene: TRBV19
abundance: .

CDR3nt: TGTGCCAGTAGTAATACAGGGGGCGGTCAGCCCCAGCATTTT
CDR3aa: CASSNTGGGQPQHF
d_gene: TRBD1
j_gene: TRBJ1-5
v_gene: TRBV19
abundance: .

CDR3nt: TGTGCCAGCCGATACAGGGAAAATTCACCCCTCCACTTT
CDR3aa: CASRYRENSPLHF
d_gene: .
j_gene: TRBJ1-6
v_gene: TRBV6-6
abundance: .

CDR3nt: TGTGCCATCAGTGGTCGACAGGGGGCTGGAAACACCATATATTTT
CDR3aa: CAISGRQGAGNTIYF
d_gene: TRBD1
j_gene: TRBJ1-3
v_gene: TRBV10-3
abundance: .

CDR3nt: TGTGCCAGCTCACCATACTCTAATGAAAAACTGTTTTTT
CDR3aa: CASSPYSNEKLFF
d_gene: .
j_gene: TRBJ1-4
v_gene: TRBV18
abundance: .

CDR3nt: TGTGCCAGCAAAATAACGGGGAGGGGCCGAACTAGCACAGATACGCAGTATTTT
CDR3aa: CASKITGRGRTSTDTQYF
d_gene: TRBD2
j_gene: TRBJ2-3
v_gene: TRBV27
abundance: .

CDR3nt: TGTGCCAGCAGGCTAGGTGTAGGCTACGAGCAGTACTTC
CDR3aa: CASRLGVGYEQYF
d_gene: .
j_gene: TRBJ2-7
v_gene: TRBV11-2
abundance: .

CDR3nt: TGTGCCAGCAGCTTACAGGGGGCTCACTATGGCTACACCTTC
CDR3aa: CASSLQGAHYGYTF
d_gene: TRBD1
j_gene: TRBJ1-2
v_gene: TRBV5-4
abundance: once

CDR3nt: TGTGCCAGCAGTGAAGAAAGGGGTAACTATGGCTACACCTTC
CDR3aa: CASSEERGNYGYTF
d_gene: .
j_gene: TRBJ1-2
v_gene: TRBV6-1
abundance: .

CDR3nt: TGTGCCAGCAGCGACTCGCGGGAGGCCCCCTACAATGAGCAGTTCTTC
CDR3aa: CASSDSREAPYNEQFF
d_gene: TRBD2
j_gene: TRBJ2-1
v_gene: TRBV9
abundance: .

CDR3nt: TGCGCCAGCAGCGACCAGGGATCCGGCTACGAGCAGTACTTC
CDR3aa: CASSDQGSGYEQYF
d_gene: .
j_gene: TRBJ2-7
v_gene: TRBV5-1
abundance: .

CDR3nt: TGTGCCAGCAGCTTTCTCCGGTCAACTAACTATGGCTACACCTTC
CDR3aa: CASSFLRSTNYGYTF
d_gene: .
j_gene: TRBJ1-2
v_gene: TRBV5-8
abundance: .

CDR3nt: TGTGCCAGCAGCTGGGGACAGGCGGACACTGAAGCTTTCTTT
CDR3aa: CASSWGQADTEAFF
d_gene: TRBD1
j_gene: TRBJ1-1
v_gene: TRBV7-9
abundance: .

CDR3nt: TGTGCCAGCAGCTCTGGGAAATCGGCCGGGGTCTATGGCTACACCTTC
CDR3aa: CASSSGKSAGVYGYTF
d_gene: .
j_gene: TRBJ1-2
v_gene: TRBV7-8
abundance: .

CDR3nt: TGTGCCAGCAGTGGGTACAGGCCAATGAACACTGAAGCTTTCTTT
CDR3aa: CASSGYRPMNTEAFF
d_gene: .
j_gene: TRBJ1-1
v_gene: TRBV2
abundance: .

CDR3nt: TGTGCCAGCAGCAGGGGGGGAGCGTACGGGTATGGCTACACCTTC
CDR3aa: CASSRGGAYGYGYTF
d_gene: .
j_gene: TRBJ1-2
v_gene: TRBV7-8
abundance: .

CDR3nt: TGTGCCAGCAGTTTCGGGCAGGGAGGTACAGATACGCAGTATTTT
CDR3aa: CASSFGQGGTDTQYF
d_gene: .
j_gene: TRBJ2-3
v_gene: TRBV28
abundance: .

CDR3nt: TGTGCCTTGGGACTAGCGGGAGTCGGCACAGATACGCAGTATTTT
CDR3aa: CALGLAGVGTDTQYF
d_gene: TRBD2
j_gene: TRBJ2-3
v_gene: TRBV30
abundance: .

CDR3nt: TGTGCCAGCAGCCAAGATTTTATATCCAGGGGGCAGGCTTTCTTT
CDR3aa: CASSQDFISRGQAFF
d_gene: TRBD1
j_gene: TRBJ1-1
v_gene: TRBV3-1/TRBV3-2
abundance: .

CDR3nt: TGTGCCAGCATCCGTGGACTAGCGGGAGATATCGGGGAGCTGTTTTTT
CDR3aa: CASIRGLAGDIGELFF
d_gene: TRBD2
j_gene: TRBJ2-2
v_gene: TRBV9
abundance: .

CDR3nt: TGTGCCAGCAGACCTACGGCGGGCCGAGCTTTCTTT
CDR3aa: CASRPTAGRAFF
d_gene: .
j_gene: TRBJ1-1
v_gene: TRBV14
abundance: .

CDR3nt: TGTGCCAGCCGGGACAGGGTGGCTTCACCCCTCCACTTT
CDR3aa: CASRDRVASPLHF
d_gene: TRBD1
j_gene: TRBJ1-6
v_gene: TRBV30
abundance: .

CDR3nt: TGTGCCAGCGACGGGGGGAGCCCGGTCACGGAGACCCAGTACTTC
CDR3aa: CASDGGSPVTETQYF
d_gene: TRBD2
j_gene: TRBJ2-5
v_gene: TRBV7-9
abundance: .

CDR3nt: TGTGCCAGCAGCCAGCCAGATTTAGCCGGAGAGACCCAGTACTTC
CDR3aa: CASSQPDLAGETQYF
d_gene: .
j_gene: TRBJ2-5
v_gene: TRBV3-1/TRBV3-2
abundance: once

CDR3nt: TGTGCCAGTAGTAGGGGACTAGCGTCCCAGCAGGAGACCCAGTACTTC
CDR3aa: CASSRGLASQQETQYF
d_gene: TRBD2
j_gene: TRBJ2-5
v_gene: TRBV19
abundance: .

CDR3nt: TGCGCCAGCAGCCACCAGGAGGGTGAGCAGTTCTTC
CDR3aa: CASSHQEGEQFF
d_gene: .
j_gene: TRBJ2-1
v_gene: TRBV4-1
abundance: .

CDR3nt: TGTGCCAGCAGCCGGACAGAACCTAACTATGGCTACACCTTC
CDR3aa: CASSRTEPNYGYTF
d_gene: .
j_gene: TRBJ1-2
v_gene: TRBV3-1/TRBV3-2
abundance: .

CDR3nt: TGTGCCAGCAGCTTAGGGCACTTCGGCAATGAGCAGTTCTTC
CDR3aa: CASSLGHFGNEQFF
d_gene: .
j_gene: TRBJ2-1
v_gene: TRBV7-3
abundance: once

CDR3nt: TGTGCCAGCAGTTTAACGCGTTCCATGAACACTGAAGCTTTCTTT
CDR3aa: CASSLTRSMNTEAFF
d_gene: .
j_gene: TRBJ1-1
v_gene: TRBV27
abundance: .

CDR3nt: TGCGCCAGCAGTGAATTGCAGGGGCCAGATACGCAGTATTTT
CDR3aa: CASSELQGPDTQYF
d_gene: .
j_gene: TRBJ2-3
v_gene: TRBV10-1
abundance: .

CDR3nt: TGTGCCAGCAGCTTTGGCAGGGTTGCTTACGAGCAGTACTTC
CDR3aa: CASSFGRVAYEQYF
d_gene: .
j_gene: TRBJ2-7
v_gene: TRBV7-8
abundance: .

CDR3nt: TGTGCCAGCAGTGTACCGGGGGTCCAAGAGACCCAGTACTTC
CDR3aa: CASSVPGVQETQYF
d_gene: .
j_gene: TRBJ2-5
v_gene: TRBV25-1
abundance: .

CDR3nt: TGTGCCAGTAAAGTCACAGGGTGGGGCAACACTGAAGCTTTCTTT
CDR3aa: CASKVTGWGNTEAFF
d_gene: .
j_gene: TRBJ1-1
v_gene: TRBV19
abundance: few

CDR3nt: TGTGCCAGCAGCCAAGGTGGAGGTTACACTGAAGCTTTCTTT
CDR3aa: CASSQGGGYTEAFF
d_gene: .
j_gene: TRBJ1-1
v_gene: TRBV3-1/TRBV3-2
abundance: .

CDR3nt: TGCGCCAGCAGCCAAGACCATGCAGGTTACTACGAGCAGTACTTC
CDR3aa: CASSQDHAGYYEQYF
d_gene: .
j_gene: TRBJ2-7
v_gene: TRBV4-1
abundance: .

CDR3nt: TGTGCCAGTAGCAACCCCGGGACAGCGCGCTACGAGCAGTACTTC
CDR3aa: CASSNPGTARYEQYF
d_gene: TRBD1
j_gene: TRBJ2-7
v_gene: TRBV19
abundance: .

CDR3nt: TGTGCCAGCAGTACCCCCAGGACAGGGGGACCCTATAATTCACCCCTCCACTTT
CDR3aa: CASSTPRTGGPYNSPLHF
d_gene: TRBD1
j_gene: TRBJ1-6
v_gene: TRBV27
abundance: .

CDR3nt: TGTGCCAGCAGCCTTGTCATCCACGGTGAAAAACTGTTTTTT
CDR3aa: CASSLVIHGEKLFF
d_gene: .
j_gene: TRBJ1-4
v_gene: TRBV28
abundance: .

CDR3nt: TGTGCCAGCAGTGGACAGATGAACACCGGGGAGCTGTTTTTT
CDR3aa: CASSGQMNTGELFF
d_gene: .
j_gene: TRBJ2-2
v_gene: TRBV2
abundance: .

CDR3nt: TGTGCCAGCAGCCATACAGGGAAGTCTGGAAACACCATATATTTT
CDR3aa: CASSHTGKSGNTIYF
d_gene: .
j_gene: TRBJ1-3
v_gene: TRBV11-2
abundance: .

CDR3nt: TGTGCCACCAGCAGAAGTCTAGCGGGAGGGCCGAGCACAGATACGCAGTATTTT
CDR3aa: CATSRSLAGGPSTDTQYF
d_gene: TRBD2
j_gene: TRBJ2-3
v_gene: TRBV15
abundance: .